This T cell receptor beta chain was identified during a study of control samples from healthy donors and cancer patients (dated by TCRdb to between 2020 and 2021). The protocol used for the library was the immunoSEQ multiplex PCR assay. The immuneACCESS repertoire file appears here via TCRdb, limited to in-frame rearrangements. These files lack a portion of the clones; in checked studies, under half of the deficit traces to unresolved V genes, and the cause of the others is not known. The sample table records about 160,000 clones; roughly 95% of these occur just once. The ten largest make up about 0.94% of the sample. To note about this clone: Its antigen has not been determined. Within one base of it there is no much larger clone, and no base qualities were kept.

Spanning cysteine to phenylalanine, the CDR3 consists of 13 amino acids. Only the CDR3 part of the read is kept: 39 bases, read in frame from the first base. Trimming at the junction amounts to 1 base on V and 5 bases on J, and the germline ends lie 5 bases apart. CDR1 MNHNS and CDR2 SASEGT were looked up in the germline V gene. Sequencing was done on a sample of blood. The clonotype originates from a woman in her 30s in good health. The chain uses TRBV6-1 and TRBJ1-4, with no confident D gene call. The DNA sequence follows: TGTGCCAGCAGTGAAGAAAGGAATGAAAAACTGTTTTTT. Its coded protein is CASSEERNEKLFF.